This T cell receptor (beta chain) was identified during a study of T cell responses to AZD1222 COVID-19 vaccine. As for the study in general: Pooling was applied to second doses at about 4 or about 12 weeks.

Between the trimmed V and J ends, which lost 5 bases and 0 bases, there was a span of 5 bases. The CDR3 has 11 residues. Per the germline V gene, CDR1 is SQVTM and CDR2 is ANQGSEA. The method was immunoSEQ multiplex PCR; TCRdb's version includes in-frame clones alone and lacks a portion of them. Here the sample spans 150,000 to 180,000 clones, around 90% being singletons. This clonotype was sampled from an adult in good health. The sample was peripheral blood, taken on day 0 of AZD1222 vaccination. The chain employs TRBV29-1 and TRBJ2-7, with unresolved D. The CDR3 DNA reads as TGCAGCGTTCTGGGCTCCTACGAGCAGTACTTC. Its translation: CSVLGSYEQYF.